This TCR beta chain was recorded in a study of spatial heterogeneity in lung cancer. General study points: Expanded alpha and beta TCR counts within tumors tracked tumor mutation counts.

The presence of a unique molecular identifier marked each TCR cDNA molecule. Using its own MiXCR run on the 5' RACE reads, TCRdb lists one record per CDR3 protein. The table has around 8,000 distinct CDR3 sequences, 9.6% seen once. This clonotype rates as medium-sized (0.01 to 0.1%). Its antigen is not identified. As to time point: sample taken at primary tumor resection. The CDR3 is made up of 15 amino acids. From germline, CDR1 is SEHNR and CDR2 FQNEAQ (reference sequence). The trim removed 3 bases at V and 2 bases at J, leaving 4 bases unmatched. The V and J genes are TRBV7-9 and TRBJ1-2; 9 nucleotides match TRBD1. This clonotype was sampled from a male donor with early-stage non-small cell lung cancer. Source: lung tumor tissue, taken at surgery. The CDR3: CASSFTGGLNYGYTF. The CDR3, as DNA: TGTGCCAGCAGCTTTACAGGGGGCTTAAACTATGGCTACACCTTC. Combining the CDR3 with reference TRBV7-9 and TRBJ1-2 gives the whole variable domain DTGVSQNPRHKITKRGQNVTFRCDPISEHNRLYWYRQTLGQGPEFLTYFQNEAQLEKSRLLSDRFSAERPKGSFSTLEIQRTEQGDSAMYLCASSFTGGLNYGYTFGSGTRLTVV.